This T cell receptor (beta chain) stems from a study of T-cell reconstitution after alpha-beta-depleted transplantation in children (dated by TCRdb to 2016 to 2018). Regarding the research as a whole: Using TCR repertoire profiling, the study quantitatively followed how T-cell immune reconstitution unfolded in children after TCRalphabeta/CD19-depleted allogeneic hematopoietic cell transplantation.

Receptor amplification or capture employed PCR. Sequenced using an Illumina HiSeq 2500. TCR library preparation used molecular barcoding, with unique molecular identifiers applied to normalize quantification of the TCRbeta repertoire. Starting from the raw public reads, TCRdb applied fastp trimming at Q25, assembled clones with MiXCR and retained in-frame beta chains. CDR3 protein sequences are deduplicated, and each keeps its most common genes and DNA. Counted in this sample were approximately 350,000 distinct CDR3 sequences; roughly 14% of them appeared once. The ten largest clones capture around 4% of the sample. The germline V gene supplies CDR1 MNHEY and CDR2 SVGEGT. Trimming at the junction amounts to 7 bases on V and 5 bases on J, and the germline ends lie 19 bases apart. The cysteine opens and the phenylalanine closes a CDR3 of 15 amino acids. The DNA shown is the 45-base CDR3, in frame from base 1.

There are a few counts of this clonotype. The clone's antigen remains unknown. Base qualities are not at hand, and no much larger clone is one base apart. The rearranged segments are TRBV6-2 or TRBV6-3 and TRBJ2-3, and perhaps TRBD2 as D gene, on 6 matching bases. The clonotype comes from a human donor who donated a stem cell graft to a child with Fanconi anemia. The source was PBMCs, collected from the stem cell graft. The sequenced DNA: TGTGCCAGCACCAATAGTCGGGGGTCGAAAGATACGCAGTATTTT. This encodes CASTNSRGSKDTQYF.